The 21 T cell receptor beta chains given below trace back to one sample, sequenced in a study of blood T cell repertoires in COVID-19. The protocol was immunoSEQ multiplex PCR, while the TCRdb copy is restricted to in-frame clones and leaves out a portion. The sample holds more than 85,000 clones, 75% to 90% seen once. What was sequenced was peripheral blood. The receptors here all came from a woman aged 70-85 years with acute or convalescent COVID-19.

As to this clone: An end of the junction does not agree with germline; a read error may underlie this. V gene TRBV3-1 (or the pseudogene TRBV3-2) combines with J gene TRBJ2-3, with D hard to call. Germline lookup yields CDR1 LGHDT and CDR2 YNNKEL (reference sequence). The CDR3 sequence is 13 residues long. CDR3 sequence: CASRLRDTYTQYF. For the CDR3, the DNA is TGTGCCAGCAGACTCAGAGACACATATACGCAGTATTTT.

V usage is TRBV3-1 (or the pseudogene TRBV3-2) and J usage is TRBJ1-2; TRBD1 matches at 9 bases. CDR3 length: 14 amino acids. J lost 7 bases, V lost 2 bases, and 5 bases had no gene match. Germline CDR1 reads LGHDT; CDR2 reads YNNKEL (reference sequence). The CDR3 region has the DNA TGTGCCAGCAGCCAATGGGGACAGGGCAGTGGCTACACCTTC. Amino acids: CASSQWGQGSGYTF.

The chain uses TRBV7-8 and TRBJ2-7, with a tentative D call TRBD2 (7 bases). V was clipped by 2 bases and J by 6 bases, with 14 bases between them. Germline CDR1 and CDR2: SGHVS and FQNEAQ. CDR3 size: 14 residues. In nucleotides, the CDR3 is TGTGCCAGCAGCTTAACGGGGGGCCTAGGCGAGCAGTACTTC. Residues: CASSLTGGLGEQYF.

As DNA, the CDR3 is TGTGCCAGCAGCTTGTCGCAGGGCAGGAATGAGCAGTTCTTC. Its translation: CASSLSQGRNEQFF. The chain couples TRBV5-5 to TRBJ2-1, with a weak D call TRBD1 (5 bases). Looked up from germline, CDR1 is SGHKS and CDR2 is YYEKEE (reference sequence). This CDR3 spans 14 amino acids. Trimming removed 1 base at V and 7 bases at J, with 12 bases between.

The chain employs TRBV30 and TRBJ1-2; D perhaps matches TRBD1 (6 bases). The CDR3 has 13 residues. The germline CDR1 and CDR2 sequences are GTSNPN and SVGIG (reference sequence). V was shortened by 0 bases and J by 4 bases, with 9 bases between the two germline ends. CDR3 in amino acids: CAWSVATGYGYTF. DNA for the CDR3: TGTGCCTGGAGTGTTGCGACAGGCTATGGCTACACCTTC.

The chain employs TRBV7-6 and TRBJ1-1; D is uncertain. From germline, CDR1 is SGHVS and CDR2 FNYEAQ. The CDR3 has 13 residues. Trimming took off 2 bases at V and 1 base at J, with 5 bases between the two ends. As DNA, the CDR3 is TGTGCCAGCAGCTTATATCGGAACACTGAAGCTTTCTTT. It is translated as CASSLYRNTEAFF. Supplemented by reference TRBV7-6 and TRBJ1-1, the full variable domain reads GAGVSQSPRYKVTKRGQDVALRCDPISGHVSLYWYRQALGQGPEFLTYFNYEAQQDKSGLPNDRFSAERPEGSISTLTIQRTEQRDSAMYRCASSLYRNTEAFFGQGTRLTVV.

The chain carries TRBV28 and TRBJ2-7, with 9 bases fitting TRBD1. This CDR3 has 16 amino acids. The germline gives CDR1 MDHEN, CDR2 SYDVKM. V was pared by 6 bases and J by 2 bases, with 11 bases of the junction left unmatched. The CDR3, as DNA: TGTGCCAGCAGAAAACCCCCGGGACAGGGCCCCTACGAGCAGTACTTC. This codes for CASRKPPGQGPYEQYF.

The V and J genes are TRBV3-1 (or the pseudogene TRBV3-2) and TRBJ2-7, with TRBD1 as a possible D gene (6 bases). Germline values: CDR1 LGHDT, CDR2 YNNKEL (reference sequence). The CDR3 sequence is 14 residues long. V lost 4 bases to trimming and J lost 2 bases, with 12 bases between them. The CDR3 is CASSLHPGAYEQYF. The DNA for the CDR3 is TGTGCCAGCAGCCTCCACCCAGGGGCCTACGAGCAGTACTTC.

CDR3 bases: TGTGCCAGCAGCTCTTTACAGGGCCGGGGAAACACTGAAGCTTTCTTT. It is translated as CASSSLQGRGNTEAFF. J is TRBJ1-1 and V is TRBV7-9; weak D call: TRBD1 (6 bases). The V gene's germline CDR1 is SEHNR and CDR2 FQNEAQ (reference sequence). There are 16 residues in the CDR3. V was pared by 4 bases and J by 2 bases, with 17 bases between.

In the case of this clone: Its ends do not fully match the called genes, so a read error is possible. This chain links TRBV19 with TRBJ1-2, with D possibly being TRBD1 (5 bases). CDR3 length equals 14 residues. The germline V gene encodes CDR1 LNHDA and CDR2 SQIVND (reference sequence). CDR3 protein: CASSSLREPRGGAF. In DNA form, the CDR3 reads TGTGCCAGTAGTAGCCTCCGGGAACCTCGTGGAGGGGCCTTC.

This clone is a singleton in its sample. The CDR3 reads CAPNRESQPQHF. Written as DNA, the CDR3 is TGTGCCCCTAACAGGGAAAGTCAGCCCCAGCATTTT. This chain links TRBV27 with TRBJ1-5, with D tentatively TRBD1 (6 bases). Germline CDR1 and CDR2: MNHEY and SMNVEV (reference sequence). The germline V and J ends were trimmed by 11 bases and 6 bases, with 14 bases remaining between them. The CDR3 has 12 residues.

The CDR3 DNA follows: TGTGCCAGCAGCCCGGGACTAGCGGGGGGGCAAGAGACCCAGTACTTC. It translates to CASSPGLAGGQETQYF. J is TRBJ2-5 and V is TRBV3-1 (or the pseudogene TRBV3-2); 16 bases are shared with TRBD2. V was pared by 4 bases and J by 2 bases, with 1 base of the junction left unmatched. Germline V lookup: CDR1 LGHDT, CDR2 YNNKEL (reference sequence). The CDR3 totals 16 residues.

V usage is TRBV6-5 and J usage is TRBJ1-1; the match to TRBD1 covers 7 bases. The junction had 9 bases not matched to a gene; V was cut back by 3 bases and J by 5 bases. This CDR3 comprises 15 residues. CDR1 is MNHEY, CDR2 SVGAGI, per germline. CDR3 residues: CASSYIGGVGTEAFF. CDR3 DNA sequence: TGTGCCAGCAGTTATATAGGGGGCGTAGGGACTGAAGCTTTCTTT.

V usage is TRBV4-2 and J usage is TRBJ1-2; perhaps TRBD1 as D (6 bases). CDR1 is LGHNA and CDR2 is YNFKEQ in the germline V gene. The CDR3 runs to 18 residues. V was pared by 0 bases and J by 0 bases, with 17 bases between. The CDR3 DNA reads as TGTGCCAGCAGCCAAGATCGGAGCCTGCCAGGGGCTAACTATGGCTACACCTTC. As protein: CASSQDRSLPGANYGYTF.

V usage is TRBV27 and J usage is TRBJ2-5; D possibly corresponds to TRBD1 (5 bases). Germline V gene lookup returns CDR1 MNHEY and CDR2 SMNVEV (reference sequence). The CDR3 spans 15 residues. Between the trimmed V and J ends, which lost 3 bases and 2 bases, there was a span of 13 bases. The CDR3 here is CASSLGPTGQETQYF. The CDR3 DNA follows: TGTGCCAGCAGTTTGGGGCCAACGGGTCAAGAGACCCAGTACTTC.

CDR3 coding DNA: TGTGCCAGCAGTTTGGGGGGTAGGGTCACTGAAGCTTTCTTT. This gives the protein CASSLGGRVTEAFF. The rearrangement uses TRBV28 and TRBJ1-1; the D gene is possibly TRBD1 (5 bases). V lost 3 bases and J 4 bases, leaving 12 bases between the germline ends. The CDR3 sequence is 14 residues long. Germline V gives CDR1 MDHEN, CDR2 SYDVKM.

The chain combines TRBV5-1 with TRBJ1-4; D possibly corresponds to TRBD1 (5 bases). CDR3 length: 15 residues. Germline V gene sequence: CDR1 SGHRS, CDR2 YFSETQ. V was trimmed by 4 bases and J by 5 bases, leaving 15 bases between them. CDR3: CASSLPTVGNEKLFF. For the CDR3, the DNA is TGCGCCAGCAGCCTACCGACAGTAGGAAATGAAAAACTGTTTTTT.

As regards this clone: This CDR3 is also generated by other DNA sequences in the sample. CDR3 protein: CASSETGWGTEAFF. In nucleotides, the CDR3 is TGTGCCAGCTCAGAAACAGGGTGGGGCACTGAAGCTTTCTTT. The chain recombines TRBV18 with TRBJ1-1, with D tentatively TRBD1 (6 bases). Trimming removed 5 bases from V and 4 bases from J, with 14 bases in between. The CDR3 is 14 residues long. The germline gives CDR1 KGHSH, CDR2 LQKENI.

This rearrangement joins TRBV27 to TRBJ2-1, with a weak D call TRBD2 (7 bases). CDR1 and CDR2 from the germline V gene are MNHEY and SMNVEV (reference sequence). Trimming took 7 bases from V and 2 from J, leaving 21 bases between them. The CDR3 has 17 amino acids. DNA for the CDR3: TGTGCCAGCACCAGTTTAGGGGGGGCGCTTACCTACAATGAGCAGTTCTTC. The encoded protein is CASTSLGGALTYNEQFF.

This chain joins TRBV29-1 and TRBJ2-3; 12 bases fit TRBD2. The CDR3 covers 16 residues. The germline V gene encodes CDR1 SQVTM and CDR2 ANQGSEA. V gave up 2 bases and J gave up 5 bases; unmatched junction bases: 8. CDR3 region: CSVEPPSGGARDTQYF. The CDR3 nucleotides are TGCAGCGTTGAACCACCTAGCGGGGGGGCGAGAGATACGCAGTATTTT.

The V call is TRBV18, the J call TRBJ1-5; no clear D. V was cut by 4 bases and J by 4 bases, with 8 bases left in between. The CDR3 is 13 amino acids. CDR1 KGHSH and CDR2 LQKENI come from the germline V gene. CDR3 loop: CASSQNENQPQHF. In DNA, the CDR3 is TGTGCCAGCTCACAGAACGAGAATCAGCCCCAGCATTTT.